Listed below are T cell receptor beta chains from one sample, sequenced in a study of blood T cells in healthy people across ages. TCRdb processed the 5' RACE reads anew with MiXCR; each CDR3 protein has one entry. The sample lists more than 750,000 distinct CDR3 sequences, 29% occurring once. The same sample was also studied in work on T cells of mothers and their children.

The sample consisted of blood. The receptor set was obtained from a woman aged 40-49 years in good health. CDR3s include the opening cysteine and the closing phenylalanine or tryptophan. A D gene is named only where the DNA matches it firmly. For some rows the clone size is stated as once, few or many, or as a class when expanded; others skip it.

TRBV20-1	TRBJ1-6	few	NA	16	CSARNPVRGDNSPLHF	TGCAGTGCTAGGAACCCCGTGCGGGGGGATAATTCACCCCTCCACTTT
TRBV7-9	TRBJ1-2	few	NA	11	CASGDGRGYTF	TGTGCCAGCGGCGACGGGCGGGGCTACACCTTC
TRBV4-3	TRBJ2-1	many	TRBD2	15	CASSQVPSGGNEQFF	TGCGCCAGCAGCCAAGTACCTAGCGGGGGAAATGAGCAGTTCTTC
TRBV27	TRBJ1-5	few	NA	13	CANSLVGNQPQHF	TGTGCCAACAGTTTGGTAGGGAATCAGCCCCAGCATTTT
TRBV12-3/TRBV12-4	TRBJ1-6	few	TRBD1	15	CASSASGQGNSPLHF	TGTGCCAGCAGTGCCTCGGGACAGGGGAATTCACCCCTCCACTTT
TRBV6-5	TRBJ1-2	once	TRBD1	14	CASSGDRDVYGYTF	TGTGCCAGCAGCGGGGACAGGGATGTCTATGGCTACACCTTC
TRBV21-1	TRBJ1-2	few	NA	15	CASSKPADASVGYTF	TGTGCCAGCAGCAAGCCGGCAGATGCCTCTGTTGGCTACACCTTC
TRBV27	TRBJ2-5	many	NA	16	CASSLSIRTIGETQYF	TGTGCCAGCAGTTTATCGATCCGGACAATCGGGGAGACCCAGTACTTC
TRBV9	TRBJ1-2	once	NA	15	CASTKPIGTDGGYTF	TGTGCCAGCACTAAACCGATCGGGACCGACGGTGGCTACACCTTC
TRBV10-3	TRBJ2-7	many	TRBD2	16	CAISGFLAGVSYEQYF	TGTGCCATCAGTGGGTTCCTAGCGGGGGTCTCCTACGAGCAGTACTTC
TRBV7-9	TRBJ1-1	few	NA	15	CASSLERTGYTEAFF	TGTGCCAGCAGCTTAGAAAGAACCGGCTACACTGAAGCTTTCTTT
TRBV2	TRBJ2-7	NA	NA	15	CASLPRLDRFHEQYF	TGTGCCAGCCTCCCTAGACTAGACAGGTTCCACGAGCAGTACTTC
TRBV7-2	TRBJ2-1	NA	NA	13	CASGGLSYNEQFF	TGTGCCAGCGGAGGACTCTCCTACAATGAGCAGTTCTTC
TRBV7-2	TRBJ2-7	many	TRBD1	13	CASSPDRVNEQYF	TGTGCCAGCAGCCCCGACAGGGTGAACGAGCAGTACTTC
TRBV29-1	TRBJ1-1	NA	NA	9	CSVGAEAFF	TGCAGCGTCGGGGCTGAAGCTTTCTTT
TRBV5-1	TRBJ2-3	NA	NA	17	CASSPALMGRFTDTQYF	TGCGCCAGCAGCCCAGCGCTGATGGGGCGATTCACAGATACGCAGTATTTT
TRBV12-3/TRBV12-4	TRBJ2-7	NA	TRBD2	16	CASSLGEGRLSYEQYF	TGTGCCAGCAGTTTAGGGGAGGGACGGCTATCCTACGAGCAGTACTTC
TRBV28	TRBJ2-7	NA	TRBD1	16	CASTSSAGQGTYEQYF	TGTGCCAGCACCTCCTCAGCCGGACAGGGGACTTACGAGCAGTACTTC
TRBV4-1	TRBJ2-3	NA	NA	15	CASSRMGRITDTQYF	TGCGCCAGCAGTCGGATGGGGAGAATCACAGATACGCAGTATTTT
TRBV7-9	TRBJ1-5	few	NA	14	CASSQQGKGQPQHF	TGTGCCAGCAGCCAGCAGGGGAAGGGTCAGCCCCAGCATTTT
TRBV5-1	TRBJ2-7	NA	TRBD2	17	CASSNGLAPIISYEQYF	TGCGCCAGCAGCAATGGACTAGCGCCTATTATCTCCTACGAGCAGTACTTC
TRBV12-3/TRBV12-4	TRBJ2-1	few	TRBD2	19	CASSLALILAGGRSNEQFF	TGTGCCAGCAGTTTAGCGCTAATACTAGCGGGGGGGCGTAGCAATGAGCAGTTCTTC
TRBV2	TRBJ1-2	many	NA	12	CASSAVAESYTF	TGTGCCAGCAGTGCAGTGGCTGAGAGCTACACCTTC
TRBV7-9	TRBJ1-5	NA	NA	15	CASSPGFIEDQPQHF	TGTGCCAGCAGCCCGGGGTTTATCGAGGATCAGCCCCAGCATTTT
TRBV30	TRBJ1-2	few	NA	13	CAWSIGPNYGYTF	TGTGCCTGGAGTATCGGGCCGAACTATGGCTACACCTTC
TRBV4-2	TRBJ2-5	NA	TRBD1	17	CASSQVRGWDRQETQYF	TGTGCCAGCAGCCAGGTTCGTGGTTGGGACAGACAAGAGACCCAGTACTTC
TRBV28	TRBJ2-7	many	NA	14	CASRWGRAAYEQYF	TGTGCCAGCAGATGGGGCAGGGCAGCCTACGAGCAGTACTTC
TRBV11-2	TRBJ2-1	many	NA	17	CASSTRTIFSSYNEQFF	TGTGCCAGCAGCACTCGGACGATTTTTAGCTCCTACAATGAGCAGTTCTTC
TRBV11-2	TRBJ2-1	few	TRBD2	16	CASSLLSSGSYNEQFF	TGTGCCAGCAGCTTATTGTCTAGCGGGTCATACAATGAGCAGTTCTTC
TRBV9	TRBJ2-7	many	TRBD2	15	CASSVSSGGEYEQYF	TGTGCCAGCAGCGTCTCTAGCGGGGGGGAATACGAGCAGTACTTC
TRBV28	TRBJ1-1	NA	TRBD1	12	CASTSSTGGAFF	TGTGCCAGCACTTCTAGTACAGGGGGCGCTTTCTTT